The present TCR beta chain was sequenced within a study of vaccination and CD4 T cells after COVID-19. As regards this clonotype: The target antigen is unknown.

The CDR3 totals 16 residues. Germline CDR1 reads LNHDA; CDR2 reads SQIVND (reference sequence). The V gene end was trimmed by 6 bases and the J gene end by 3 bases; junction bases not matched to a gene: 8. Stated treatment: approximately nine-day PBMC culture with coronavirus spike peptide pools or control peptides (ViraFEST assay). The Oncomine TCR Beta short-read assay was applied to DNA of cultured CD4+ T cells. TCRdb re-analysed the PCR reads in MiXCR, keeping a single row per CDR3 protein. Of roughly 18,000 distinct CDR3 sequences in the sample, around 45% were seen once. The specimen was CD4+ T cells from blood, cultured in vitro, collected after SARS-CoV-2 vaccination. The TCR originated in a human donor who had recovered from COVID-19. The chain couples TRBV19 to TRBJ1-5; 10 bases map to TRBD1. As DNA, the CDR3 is TGTGCCAGTAGGCTAGACAGGGGGCTCTCCAATCAGCCCCAGCATTTT. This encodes CASRLDRGLSNQPQHF.